A selection of T cell receptor beta chains follows, all from one sample in a study of T cell responses to AZD1222 COVID-19 vaccine. The method was immunoSEQ multiplex PCR; TCRdb's version includes in-frame clones alone and lacks a portion of them. The data contain around 150,000 clones, approximately 90% of them singletons. The sequencing used peripheral blood, collected on day 0 of AZD1222 vaccination. Receptors originate from an adult in good health. CDR3s include the opening cysteine and the closing phenylalanine or tryptophan. The listing skips clone size in some rows; elsewhere it reads once, few, many or a size class.

>TRBV28|TRBJ2-1|-
CASNSLGRINDEQFF
>TRBV11-2|TRBJ2-2|-
CASSGPTGGRKTGELFF
>TRBV10-3|TRBJ1-1|-
CAISVGQGRNTEAFF
>TRBV5-4|TRBJ2-2|-
CASSLGQGSFTGELFF
>TRBV12-1|TRBJ1-3|-
CASSYRSDRSSSGNTIYF
>TRBV12-3/TRBV12-4|TRBJ1-1|-
CASSLSENTEAFF
>TRBV6-5|TRBJ1-4|once
CASSLTGIDEKLFF
>TRBV5-4|TRBJ2-7|-
CASSLELAGDEQYF
>TRBV2|TRBJ2-1|-
CASSGTRGTHSEQFF
>TRBV2|TRBJ1-1|-
CASSENPGPTEAFF
>TRBV18|TRBJ2-7|once
CASSFFGGSSYEQYF
>TRBV5-1|TRBJ1-2|-
CASSLERPNYGYTF
>TRBV7-9|TRBJ1-2|-
CASSLAGAGGFGYTF
>TRBV7-2|TRBJ2-1|-
CASSLISGGALGNEQFF
>TRBV6-5|TRBJ2-3|-
CASSFSGSPDTQYF